The sequence of this T cell receptor beta chain was determined in a study of regulatory and conventional T cells in RAG deficiency. To note about this clone: What it binds is unknown.

Method: immunoSEQ multiplex PCR; TCRdb's copy keeps in-frame clones and lacks some. The table lists about 30,000 clones, around 76% of them singletons, with 3% to 3.5% in the top ten. The sorted conventional CD4+ T cells were CD25-low and CD127-high, with genomic DNA sequenced. The germline V gene encodes CDR1 LNHDA and CDR2 SQIVND (reference sequence). V was cut by 3 bases and J by 4 bases, with 9 bases left in between. The CDR3 is 13 residues long. Study-level findings and limits: RAG-deficient patients showed markedly lower Shannon entropy and higher Simpson indices than control T-cell subsets. In Omenn syndrome, Treg and Tconv repertoires overlapped >75%.

In addition, the sample was reused for a study of regulatory T cells. That work adds: Primers: 52 TRBV forward and 13 TRBJ reverse.

This chain connects TRBV19 to TRBJ1-2; D not resolved. This TCR was recovered from a human donor in good health. Material for sequencing was CD4+ effector T cells sorted from blood. In nucleotides, the CDR3 is TGTGCCAGTAGTATTTACAATTCCTATGGCTACACCTTC. Its protein product is CASSIYNSYGYTF.